A selection of T cell receptor beta chains follows, all from one sample in a study of T cell changes during pregnancy in multiple sclerosis. The table came from immunoSEQ multiplex PCR; TCRdb's copy has only in-frame clones and leaves some out. The sample has approximately 49,000 clones, 80% to 95% seen once. Here the sequenced sample was peripheral blood, taken after pregnancy. Every receptor here comes from a female donor with multiple sclerosis, enrolled in a pregnancy study. Both conserved end residues are part of each CDR3. Fields, in order: D gene, clone size, J gene, V gene, CDR3 length, CDR3 protein, CDR3 DNA. D genes are given only for firm matches. The size entry is marked missing in some rows and otherwise reads once, few, many or a size class.

>.|once|TRBJ1-1|TRBV19|13
CASSIVSNTEAFF
TGTGCCAGTAGTATAGTTTCTAACACTGAAGCTTTCTTT
>TRBD1|once|TRBJ1-1|TRBV2|13
CASSAAGGTEAFF
TGTGCCAGCAGTGCCGCAGGGGGCACTGAAGCTTTCTTT
>.|.|TRBJ2-7|TRBV7-2|15
CASSLVSDRGYEQYF
TGTGCCAGCAGCTTAGTATCGGACAGAGGCTACGAGCAGTACTTC
>.|.|TRBJ1-2|TRBV7-2|12
CASSLSGTRVDF
TGTGCCAGCAGCTTGAGCGGGACGAGGGTTGACTTC
>.|.|TRBJ1-1|TRBV4-3|15
CASSQKLQGNTEAFF
TGCGCCAGCAGCCAGAAACTACAGGGGAACACTGAAGCTTTCTTT
>.|.|TRBJ2-3|TRBV19|13
CASSRGGKDTQYF
TGTGCCAGTAGTAGAGGGGGAAAAGATACGCAGTATTTT
>TRBD1|.|TRBJ2-2|TRBV11-2|18
CASSLDARSAGGTGELFF
TGTGCCAGCAGCTTAGATGCGCGCTCTGCAGGGGGCACCGGGGAGCTGTTTTTT
>.|.|TRBJ1-2|TRBV30|11
CAWSPGSGYTF
TGTGCCTGGAGTCCGGGGAGCGGCTACACCTTC
>.|.|TRBJ1-1|TRBV19|16
CASSAIRTAVNTEAFF
TGTGCCAGTAGTGCAATCCGGACAGCCGTGAACACTGAAGCTTTCTTT
>TRBD1|once|TRBJ1-1|TRBV13|17
CASSLGTGGVMNTEAFF
TGTGCCAGCAGCTTAGGGACAGGGGGGGTTATGAACACTGAAGCTTTCTTT
>.|.|TRBJ1-2|TRBV9|13
CASSVDHLDGYTF
TGTGCCAGCAGCGTTGACCACCTAGATGGCTACACCTTC
>TRBD1|.|TRBJ1-2|TRBV14|15
CASSQRDRPTYGYTF
TGTGCCAGCAGCCAGAGGGACAGGCCCACGTATGGCTACACCTTC
>.|.|TRBJ1-4|TRBV10-3|12
CAISQSNEKLFF
TGTGCCATCAGCCAGTCTAATGAAAAACTGTTTTTT
>.|once|TRBJ2-1|TRBV11-1|14
CASSLGLGRNEQFF
TGTGCCAGCAGCTTAGGACTAGGGAGGAATGAGCAGTTCTTC
>.|.|TRBJ1-1|TRBV18|14
CASSPPKGDTEAFF
TGTGCCAGCTCACCACCGAAAGGGGACACTGAAGCTTTCTTT
>TRBD1|.|TRBJ2-3|TRBV7-7|14
CASSLDRGTDTQYF
TGTGCTAGCAGCCTCGACAGGGGCACAGATACGCAGTATTTT
>TRBD1|.|TRBJ1-2|TRBV25-1|13
CASSYTGENGYTF
TGTGCCAGCAGTTACACAGGGGAAAATGGCTACACCTTC
>TRBD2|.|TRBJ2-2|TRBV19|18
CASSDQLAGGPGTGELFF
TGTGCCAGTAGTGACCAGCTAGCGGGGGGGCCGGGCACCGGGGAGCTGTTTTTT
>TRBD2|.|TRBJ2-1|TRBV7-2|15
CASNLGGLADNEQFF
TGTGCCAGCAACTTAGGGGGACTAGCGGACAATGAGCAGTTCTTC
>.|.|TRBJ1-5|TRBV2|13
CASKGNSNQPQHF
TGTGCCAGCAAGGGGAATAGCAATCAGCCCCAGCATTTT
>TRBD2|once|TRBJ2-3|TRBV9|17
CASSVALTSGLTDTQYF
TGTGCCAGCAGCGTAGCACTGACTAGCGGTCTCACAGATACGCAGTATTTT
>.|.|TRBJ2-3|TRBV19|13
CASSDDQGDTQYF
TGTGCCAGTAGTGACGATCAGGGGGATACGCAGTATTTT
>.|.|TRBJ2-3|TRBV19|13
CASLDRRADTQYF
TGTGCCAGCCTCGACAGGCGGGCAGATACGCAGTATTTT
>.|.|TRBJ1-3|TRBV5-4|13
CASSLLGAYTIYF
TGTGCCAGCAGCTTGCTAGGGGCATACACCATATATTTT
>.|.|TRBJ1-2|TRBV30|11
CAWSDRAGYTF
TGTGCCTGGAGTGACAGGGCTGGCTACACCTTC